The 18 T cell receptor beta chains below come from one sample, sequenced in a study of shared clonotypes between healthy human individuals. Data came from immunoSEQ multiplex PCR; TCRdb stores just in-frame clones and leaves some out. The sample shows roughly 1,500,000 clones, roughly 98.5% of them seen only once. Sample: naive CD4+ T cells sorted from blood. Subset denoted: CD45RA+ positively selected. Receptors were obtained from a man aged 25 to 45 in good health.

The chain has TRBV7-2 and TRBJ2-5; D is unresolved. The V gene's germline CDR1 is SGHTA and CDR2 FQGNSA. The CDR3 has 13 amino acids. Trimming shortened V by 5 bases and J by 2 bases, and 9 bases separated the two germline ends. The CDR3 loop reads CASSQNLQETQYF. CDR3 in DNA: TGTGCCAGCAGCCAAAACCTACAAGAGACCCAGTACTTC.

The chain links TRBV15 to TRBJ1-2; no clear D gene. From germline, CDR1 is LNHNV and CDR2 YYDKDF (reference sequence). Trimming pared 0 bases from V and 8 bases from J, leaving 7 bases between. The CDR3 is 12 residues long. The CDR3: CATSREAVGYTF. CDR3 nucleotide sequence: TGTGCCACCAGCAGAGAGGCGGTGGGCTACACCTTC. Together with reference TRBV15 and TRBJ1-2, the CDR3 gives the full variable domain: DAMVIQNPRYQVTQFGKPVTLSCSQTLNHNVMYWYQQKSSQAPKLLFHYYDKDFNNEADTPDNFQSRRPNTSFCFLDIRSPGLGDTAMYLCATSREAVGYTFGSGTRLTVV.

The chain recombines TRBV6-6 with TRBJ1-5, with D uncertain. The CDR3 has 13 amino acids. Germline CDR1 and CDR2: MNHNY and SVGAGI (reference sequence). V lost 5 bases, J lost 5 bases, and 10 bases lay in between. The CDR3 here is CASSTRADQPQHF. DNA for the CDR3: TGTGCCAGCAGTACCCGGGCGGATCAGCCCCAGCATTTT.

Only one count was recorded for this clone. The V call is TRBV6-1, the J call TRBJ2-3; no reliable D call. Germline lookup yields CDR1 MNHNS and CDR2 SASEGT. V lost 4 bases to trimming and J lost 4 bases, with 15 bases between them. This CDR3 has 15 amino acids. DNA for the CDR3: TGTGCCAGCAGTGCAACGGGTGGGCGGCCAGATACGCAGTATTTT. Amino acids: CASSATGGRPDTQYF.

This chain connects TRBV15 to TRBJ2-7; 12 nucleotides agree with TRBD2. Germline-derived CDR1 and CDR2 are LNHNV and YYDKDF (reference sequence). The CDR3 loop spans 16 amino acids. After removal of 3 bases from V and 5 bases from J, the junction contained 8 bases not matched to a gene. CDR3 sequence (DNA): TGTGCCACCAGCAGCCTGCGACTAGCGGGAGTCGACGAGCAGTACTTC. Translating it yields CATSSLRLAGVDEQYF.

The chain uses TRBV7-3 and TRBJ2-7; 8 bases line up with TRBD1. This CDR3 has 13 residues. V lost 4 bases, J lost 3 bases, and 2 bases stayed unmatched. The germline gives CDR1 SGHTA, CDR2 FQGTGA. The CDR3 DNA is TGTGCCAGCAGCTCCGACAGGGGCTACGAGCAGTACTTC. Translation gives CASSSDRGYEQYF.

The CDR3 DNA follows: TGTGCCAGCAGTGAACCCAGGGGCGAAGAAAAACTGTTTTTT. Encoded protein: CASSEPRGEEKLFF. This chain joins TRBV25-1 and TRBJ1-4; D might be TRBD1 (6 bases). Germline CDR1 and CDR2: MGHDK and SYGVNS. The CDR3 contains 14 residues. Deletions cut 2 bases from V and 8 bases from J, with 12 bases between.

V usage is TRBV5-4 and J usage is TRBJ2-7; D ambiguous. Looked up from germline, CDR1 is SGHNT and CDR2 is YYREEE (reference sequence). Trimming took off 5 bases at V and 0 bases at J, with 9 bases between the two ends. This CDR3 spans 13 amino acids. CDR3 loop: CASRSTNSYEQYF. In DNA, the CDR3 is TGTGCCAGCAGATCTACCAACTCCTACGAGCAGTACTTC.

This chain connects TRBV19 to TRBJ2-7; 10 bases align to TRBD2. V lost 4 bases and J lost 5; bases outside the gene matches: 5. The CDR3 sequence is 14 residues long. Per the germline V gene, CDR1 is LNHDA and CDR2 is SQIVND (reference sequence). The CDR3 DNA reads TGTGCCAGTAGTACCCAGGGACTAGCGAACGAGCAGTACTTC. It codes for CASSTQGLANEQYF.

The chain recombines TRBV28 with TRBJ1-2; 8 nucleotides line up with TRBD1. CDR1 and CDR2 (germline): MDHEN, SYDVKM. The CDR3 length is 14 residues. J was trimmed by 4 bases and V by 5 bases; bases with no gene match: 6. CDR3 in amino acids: CASSPTGDFYGYTF. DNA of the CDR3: TGTGCCAGCAGTCCGACAGGGGACTTCTATGGCTACACCTTC.

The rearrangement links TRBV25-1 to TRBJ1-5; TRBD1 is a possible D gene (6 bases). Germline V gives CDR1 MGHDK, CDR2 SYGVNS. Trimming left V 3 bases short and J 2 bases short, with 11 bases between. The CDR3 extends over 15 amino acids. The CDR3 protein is CASSDSGGGNQPQHF. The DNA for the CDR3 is TGTGCCAGCAGTGACTCGGGGGGCGGCAATCAGCCCCAGCATTTT.

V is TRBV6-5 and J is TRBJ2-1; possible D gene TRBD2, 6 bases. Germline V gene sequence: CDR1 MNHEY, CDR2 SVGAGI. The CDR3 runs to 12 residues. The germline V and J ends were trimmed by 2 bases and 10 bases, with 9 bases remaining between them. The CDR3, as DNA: TGTGCCAGCAGTTACCTTGGAGGGGAGCAGTTCTTC. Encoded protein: CASSYLGGEQFF.

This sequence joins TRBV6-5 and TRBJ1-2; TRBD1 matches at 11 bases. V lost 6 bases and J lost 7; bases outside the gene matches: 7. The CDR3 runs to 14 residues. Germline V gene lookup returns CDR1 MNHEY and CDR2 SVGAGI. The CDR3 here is CASRNRDRGAGYTF. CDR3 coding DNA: TGTGCCAGCAGAAACCGGGACAGGGGGGCTGGCTACACCTTC.

As DNA, the CDR3 is TGTGCCAGCAGTGTAAAGCAGTCCTACAATGAGCAGTTCTTC. It codes for CASSVKQSYNEQFF. The chain employs TRBV2 and TRBJ2-1; the D is unclear. V was clipped by 4 bases and J by 1 base, with 8 bases between them. CDR3 length equals 14 residues. Germline V CDR1 and CDR2: SNHLY, FYNNEI.

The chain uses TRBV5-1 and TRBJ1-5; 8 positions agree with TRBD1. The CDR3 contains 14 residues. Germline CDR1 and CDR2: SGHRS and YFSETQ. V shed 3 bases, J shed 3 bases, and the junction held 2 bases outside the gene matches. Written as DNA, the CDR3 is TGCGCCAGCAGCTCGGGACAGGACAATCAGCCCCAGCATTTT. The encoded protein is CASSSGQDNQPQHF. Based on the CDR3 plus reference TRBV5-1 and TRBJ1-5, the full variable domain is KAGVTQTPRYLIKTRGQQVTLSCSPISGHRSVSWYQQTPGQGLQFLFEYFSETQRNKGNFPGRFSGRQFSNSRSEMNVSTLELGDSALYLCASSSGQDNQPQHFGDGTRLSIL.

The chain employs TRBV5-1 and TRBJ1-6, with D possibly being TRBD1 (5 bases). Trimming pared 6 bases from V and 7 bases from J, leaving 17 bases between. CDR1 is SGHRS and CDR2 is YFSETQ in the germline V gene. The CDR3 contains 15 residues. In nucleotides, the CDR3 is TGCGCCAGCAAGTGGGGGGTCCCGGTCAATTCACCCCTCCACTTT. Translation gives CASKWGVPVNSPLHF.

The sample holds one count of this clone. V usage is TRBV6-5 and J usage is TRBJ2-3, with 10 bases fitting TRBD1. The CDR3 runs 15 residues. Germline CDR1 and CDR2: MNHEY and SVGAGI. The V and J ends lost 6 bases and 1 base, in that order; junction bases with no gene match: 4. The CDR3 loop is CASRGTGAGTDTQYF. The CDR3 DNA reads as TGTGCCAGCAGAGGGACAGGGGCGGGCACAGATACGCAGTATTTT.

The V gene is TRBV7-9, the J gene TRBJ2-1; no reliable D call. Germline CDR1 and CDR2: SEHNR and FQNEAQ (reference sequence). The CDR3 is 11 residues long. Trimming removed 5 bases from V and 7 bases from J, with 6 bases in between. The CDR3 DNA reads TGTGCCAGCAGCCATGAGAATGAGCAGTTCTTC. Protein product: CASSHENEQFF.